The 16 T cell receptor beta chains presented below share a single source sample, sequenced in a study of molecular identifiers for immune sequencing clone quantification. TCRdb itself ran the PCR reads through MiXCR, one entry per CDR3 protein. The sample contains 40,000 to 45,000 distinct CDR3 sequences, 19% of which appear only once. The sample was naive CD8+ T cells from blood, with Jurkat cell RNA spiked in. Subset specified: FACS-sorted CD8+CD4-CCR7+CD45RA+ naive T cells. The origin of the receptors is a human donor in good health. Some libraries in this study had Jurkat cell RNA spiked in.

Turning to this clonotype: One end of the junction is discordant with germline, which a read error may explain. CDR3 coding DNA: TGCAGTGCAACCAGACGGAGCTCTGGAGACACCATATATTTT. Translation gives CSATRRSSGDTIYF. The genes are TRBV20-1 and TRBJ1-3; D unresolved. The CDR3 is 14 amino acids. Germline V gene sequence: CDR1 DFQATT, CDR2 SNEGSKA (reference sequence).

This clonotype was counted many times. V usage is TRBV20-1 and J usage is TRBJ2-7; TRBD2 aligns across 8 bases. The length of the CDR3 is 15 residues. Germline-derived CDR1 and CDR2 are DFQATT and SNEGSKA (reference sequence). Trimming took 1 base from V and 0 from J; bases not matched to a gene: 5. The CDR3 reads CSARGSGRPSYEQYF. Here the CDR3 DNA reads TGCAGTGCTAGAGGAAGCGGGAGACCCTCCTACGAGCAGTACTTC.

Ten or more counts support this clonotype. The chain has TRBV12-3 or TRBV12-4 and TRBJ2-7; 11 bases align to TRBD2. The CDR3 is 16 residues long. J was trimmed by 6 bases and V by 5 bases; bases with no gene match: 12. CDR3 residues: CASSPRVLAGAFEQYF. CDR3 nucleotides: TGTGCCAGCAGTCCCCGGGTACTAGCGGGGGCTTTCGAGCAGTACTTC.

This clonotype has a count of ten or more. The genes are TRBV28 and TRBJ1-1; D might be TRBD1 (6 bases). The CDR3 is 13 amino acids. Trimming stripped 10 bases from V and 4 bases from J, with 16 bases between. The germline V gene has CDR1 MDHEN and CDR2 SYDVKM. The CDR3 loop is CATYQGPGTEAFF. The CDR3 DNA sequence: TGTGCCACCTATCAGGGGCCGGGCACTGAAGCTTTCTTT. The complete variable domain, with remaining parts taken from reference TRBV28 and TRBJ1-1, reads DVKVTQSSRYLVKRTGEKVFLECVQDMDHENMFWYRQDPGLGLRLIYFSYDVKMKEKGDIPEGYSVSREKKERFSLILESASTNQTSMYLCATYQGPGTEAFFGQGTRLTVV.

This clonotype was seen just once. One base away lies a much larger clone, so this may be a sequencing read error. V gene TRBV7-9 combines with J gene TRBJ2-5; D may be TRBD2 (6 bases). The V gene lost 4 bases and the J gene lost 5 bases, with 17 bases spanning the gap. The CDR3 is 15 amino acids. The germline V gene has CDR1 SEHNR and CDR2 FQNEAQ (reference sequence). CDR3 amino acids: CASSSKVGAGETQYF. In DNA, the CDR3 is TGTGCCAGCAGCTCGAAGGTCGGGGCGGGGGAGACCCAGTACTTC.

This clonotype has at least ten counts. The V and J genes are TRBV12-3 or TRBV12-4 and TRBJ2-7; D may be TRBD1 (6 bases). Trimming took off 1 base at V and 5 bases at J, with 9 bases between the two ends. This CDR3 region has 13 residues. In DNA form, the CDR3 reads TGTGCCAGCAGTTTAGACAGGGCCCACGAGCAGTACTTC. Its protein is CASSLDRAHEQYF.

Many counts were recorded for this clonotype. This chain links TRBV27 with TRBJ2-3; D remains ambiguous. V shed 6 bases and J shed 4 bases, with 8 bases lying between them. This CDR3 has 12 amino acids. Per the germline V gene, CDR1 is MNHEY and CDR2 is SMNVEV (reference sequence). The CDR3 DNA sequence: TGTGCCAGCAGACAAGTTTCAGATACGCAGTATTTT. This sequence encodes CASRQVSDTQYF.

In its sample, this clonotype was seen many times. This chain joins TRBV27 and TRBJ1-5; D is unresolved. The CDR3 has 15 amino acids. Germline assignment: CDR1 MNHEY and CDR2 SMNVEV (reference sequence). V lost 2 bases, J lost 0 bases, and 8 bases lay in between. CDR3 residues: CASSLMGNSNQPQHF. The CDR3 DNA is TGTGCCAGCAGTTTAATGGGAAATAGCAATCAGCCCCAGCATTTT.

The gene calls are TRBV4-3 and TRBJ2-7; the D gene could be TRBD1 or TRBD2 (5 bases each). The CDR3 totals 16 residues. V lost 0 bases, J lost 3 bases, and 15 bases lay in between. The V gene's germline CDR1 is LGHNA and CDR2 YSLEER. The CDR3 nucleotides read TGCGCCAGCAGCCAAGACTGGACTGGGGCGTTCTACGAGCAGTACTTC. Translating gives CASSQDWTGAFYEQYF.

The V gene is TRBV5-1, the J gene TRBJ1-1; D not certain. Germline CDR1 SGHRS, CDR2 YFSETQ. The CDR3 sequence is 14 residues long. Trimming took 0 bases from V and 4 from J, leaving 10 bases between them. Here the CDR3 DNA reads TGCGCCAGCAGCTTGGTTTACGGTGGCACTGAAGCTTTCTTT. Protein: CASSLVYGGTEAFF.

As to this clonotype: This sequence may be a read error, since a much larger clone differs from it by one base. V usage is TRBV4-1 and J usage is TRBJ2-7; TRBD2 matches at 8 bases. This CDR3 has 15 amino acids. The V gene's germline CDR1 is MGHRA and CDR2 YSYEKL. The CDR3 region is CASGHSPGGAHEQYF. CDR3 coding DNA: TGCGCCAGCGGCCACTCTCCGGGGGGGGCCCACGAGCAGTACTTC.

Note on this clonotype: This may come from a read error, since a much larger clone is one base off. The chain carries TRBV10-3 and TRBJ2-5; the D is unclear. The CDR3 spans 16 residues. Germline CDR1 and CDR2: ENHRY and SYGVKD. CDR3: CALSESVTSVQETQYF. The CDR3 region has the DNA TGTGCCCTCAGTGAGTCGGTGACAAGCGTCCAAGAGACCCAGTACTTC.

The sample holds many counts of this clonotype. This rearrangement joins TRBV7-3 to TRBJ2-3; D call uncertain. The germline V and J ends were trimmed by 2 bases and 2 bases, with 8 bases remaining between them. The CDR3 is 14 amino acids. CDR1 and CDR2 from the germline V gene are SGHTA and FQGTGA. In DNA form, the CDR3 reads TGTGCCAGCAGCTTAGACCCCCACACAGATACGCAGTATTTT. Translation gives CASSLDPHTDTQYF.

In its sample, this clonotype was seen many times. The chain uses TRBV30 and TRBJ1-1; 10 bases line up with TRBD1. V was pared by 0 bases and J by 5 bases, with 9 bases of the junction left unmatched. CDR1 and CDR2 from the germline V gene are GTSNPN and SVGIG (reference sequence). This CDR3 comprises 16 residues. This CDR3 reads CAWSVLRQGARTEAFF. The CDR3 bases are TGTGCCTGGAGTGTACTGAGACAGGGGGCGAGAACTGAAGCTTTCTTT.

There are many counts of this clonotype. This chain links TRBV5-4 with TRBJ1-2; 8 positions agree with TRBD1. The trim removed 2 bases at V and 7 bases at J, leaving 4 bases unmatched. Germline V gene sequence: CDR1 SGHNT, CDR2 YYREEE (reference sequence). The CDR3 has 13 residues. In nucleotides, the CDR3 is TGTGCCAGCAGCTTCCAGGGGGCGTCTGGCTACACCTTC. It codes for CASSFQGASGYTF.

Many counts were recorded for this clonotype. The CDR3 DNA follows: TGTGCCAGCAGCCCCCAGGGGTTCCCCTACAATGAGCAGTTCTTC. Translating it yields CASSPQGFPYNEQFF. This chain links TRBV5-6 with TRBJ2-1; a possible D gene is TRBD1 (6 bases). The CDR3 is 15 residues long. V lost 4 bases and J 2 bases, leaving 13 bases between the germline ends. Germline CDR1 is SGHDT and CDR2 is YYEEEE.